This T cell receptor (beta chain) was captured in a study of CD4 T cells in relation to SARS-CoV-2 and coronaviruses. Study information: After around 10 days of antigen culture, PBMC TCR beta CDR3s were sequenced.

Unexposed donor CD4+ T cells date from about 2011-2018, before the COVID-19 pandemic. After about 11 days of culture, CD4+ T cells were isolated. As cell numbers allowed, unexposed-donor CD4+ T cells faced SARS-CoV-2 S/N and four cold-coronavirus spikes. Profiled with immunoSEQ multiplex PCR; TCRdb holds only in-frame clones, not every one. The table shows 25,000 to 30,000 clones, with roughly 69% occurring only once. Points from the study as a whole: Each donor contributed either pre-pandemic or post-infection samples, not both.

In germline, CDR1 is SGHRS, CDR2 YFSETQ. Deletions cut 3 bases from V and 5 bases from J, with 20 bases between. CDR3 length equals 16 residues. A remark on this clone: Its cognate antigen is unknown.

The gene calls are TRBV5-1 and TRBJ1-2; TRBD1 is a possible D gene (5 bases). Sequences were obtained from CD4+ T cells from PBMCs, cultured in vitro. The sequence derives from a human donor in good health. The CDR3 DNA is TGCGCCAGCAGCTCCGATGCAGGGACTCTAGGGTATGGCTACACCTTC. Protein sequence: CASSSDAGTLGYGYTF.